This TCR beta chain is from a study of cytomegalovirus exposure and HLA in healthy donors. Study overall: The approximately 710 first-cohort repertoires and the 130 or so validation repertoires shared the same platform, a later analysis reported.

Among the 120 subjects of the validation cohort, separate from the roughly 670-subject first cohort, were the donors. In this sample, this clone turned up once. Its antigen is currently unknown. V shed 0 bases and J shed 5 bases, with 9 bases lying between them. The CDR3 sequence is 14 residues long. The germline V gene has CDR1 SGHKS and CDR2 YYEKEE (reference sequence). Clones were read by immunoSEQ multiplex PCR, and TCRdb kept only the in-frame ones, dropping some. The table includes 150,000 to 200,000 clones, around 96% detected once. Study results and caveats: High specificity and sensitivity for cytomegalovirus status were reported for the classifier. Most TCR sequences were uncommon, yet certain public TCRs appeared in many donors.

What was sequenced was PBMCs. The rearrangement uses TRBV5-5 and TRBJ1-5, with unresolved D. This TCR derives from a woman aged 18-30 years in good health and CMV-seronegative. The DNA for the CDR3 is TGTGCCAGCAGCTTGGAGGACGGGGATCAGCCCCAGCATTTT. Encoded protein: CASSLEDGDQPQHF. Complete variable domain (other parts from reference TRBV5-5 and TRBJ1-5): DAGVTQSPTHLIKTRGQQVTLRCSPISGHKSVSWYQQVLGQGPQFIFQYYEKEERGRGNFPDRFSARQFPNYSSELNVNALLLGDSALYLCASSLEDGDQPQHFGDGTRLSIL.